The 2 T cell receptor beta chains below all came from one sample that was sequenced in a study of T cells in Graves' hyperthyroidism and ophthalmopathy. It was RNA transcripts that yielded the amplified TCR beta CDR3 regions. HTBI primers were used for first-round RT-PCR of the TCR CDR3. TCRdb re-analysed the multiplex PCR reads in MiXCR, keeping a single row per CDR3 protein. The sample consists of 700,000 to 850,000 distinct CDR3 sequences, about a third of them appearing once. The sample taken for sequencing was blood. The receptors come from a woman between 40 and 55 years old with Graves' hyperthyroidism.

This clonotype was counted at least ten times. CDR3 amino acids: CASSPSGRGAFF. CDR3 nucleotides: TGTGCCAGCAGCCCTTCGGGGCGTGGAGCTTTCTTT. This rearrangement joins TRBV12-3 or TRBV12-4 to TRBJ1-1; D perhaps matches TRBD1 (5 bases). The CDR3 covers 12 residues. Trimming stripped 6 bases from V and 10 bases from J, with 15 bases between.

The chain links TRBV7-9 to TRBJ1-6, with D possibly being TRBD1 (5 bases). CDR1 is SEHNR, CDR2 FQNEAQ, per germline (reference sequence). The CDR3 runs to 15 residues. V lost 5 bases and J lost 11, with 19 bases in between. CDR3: CASSQVEGRDPPLHF. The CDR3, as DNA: TGTGCCAGCAGCCAAGTTGAGGGTCGGGACCCACCCCTCCACTTT.